These 22 T cell receptor beta chains were sequenced from one sample in a study of cytomegalovirus exposure and HLA in healthy donors. The table came from immunoSEQ multiplex PCR; TCRdb's copy has only in-frame clones and leaves some out. This table has roughly 350,000 clones, roughly 88% appearing once. Source material: PBMCs. These receptors were obtained from a woman between 18 and 30 years old in good health and CMV-seronegative.

With regard to this clone: The germline gene is not matched at one end of the junction; a read error may be the cause. The chain has TRBV18 and TRBJ2-7; 9 bases are shared with TRBD2. There are 17 residues in the CDR3. Germline values: CDR1 KGHSH, CDR2 LQKENI. The DNA for the CDR3 is TGTGCCAGCTCGCCCCCGCTTCAGCGGGAGGTCGGGAACGAGCAGTACTTT. Its protein product is CASSPPLQREVGNEQYF.

The V and J genes are TRBV14 and TRBJ2-7; 10 nucleotides match TRBD2. Germline trimming cut 8 bases from V and 4 bases from J; bases unmatched to any gene: 11. CDR3 length: 15 amino acids. Germline V lookup: CDR1 SGHDN, CDR2 FVKESK. CDR3 sequence (DNA): TGTGCCAGCTCCGAGAGGGGGACTAGCGTGTACGAGCAGTACTTC. The encoded protein is CASSERGTSVYEQYF.

This chain joins TRBV6-5 and TRBJ2-1, with TRBD2 matching over 8 bases. Germline V lookup: CDR1 MNHEY, CDR2 SVGAGI. The CDR3 sequence is 15 residues long. With V trimmed by 0 bases and J by 4 bases, 2 bases remained unmatched. CDR3: CASSYSPSGYNEQFF. In DNA, the CDR3 is TGTGCCAGCAGTTACTCGCCTAGCGGGTACAATGAGCAGTTCTTC.

The V call is TRBV5-6, the J call TRBJ1-2; tentatively, D is TRBD1 (5 bases). The length of the CDR3 is 16 residues. Germline V gives CDR1 SGHDT, CDR2 YYEEEE. V lost 5 bases to trimming and J lost 0 bases, with 17 bases between them. CDR3 sequence: CASRPRSGGPNYGYTF. CDR3 DNA sequence: TGTGCCAGCAGACCCCGGTCGGGGGGACCTAACTATGGCTACACCTTC. Drawing the rest from reference TRBV5-6 and TRBJ1-2, the complete variable domain is DAGVTQSPTHLIKTRGQQVTLRCSPKSGHDTVSWYQQALGQGPQFIFQYYEEEERQRGNFPDRFSGHQFPNYSSELNVNALLLGDSALYLCASRPRSGGPNYGYTFGSGTRLTVV.

The chain combines TRBV27 with TRBJ1-1, with 7 bases that match TRBD1. With V trimmed by 3 bases and J by 1 base, 2 bases remained unmatched. Germline V CDR1 and CDR2: MNHEY, SMNVEV (reference sequence). The CDR3 sequence is 14 residues long. In DNA, the CDR3 is TGTGCCAGCAGTTTGACAGGGAAGAACACTGAAGCTTTCTTT. Amino acid sequence: CASSLTGKNTEAFF.

The J gene is TRBJ2-7, the V gene TRBV7-3; 7 bases are a match to TRBD1. The CDR3 contains 15 residues. CDR1 SGHTA and CDR2 FQGTGA come from the germline V gene. With V trimmed by 4 bases and J by 4 bases, 10 bases remained unmatched. The CDR3 is CASSSYSTGEYEQYF. The DNA for the CDR3 is TGTGCCAGCAGCTCCTACTCCACAGGGGAATACGAGCAGTACTTC.

In DNA, the CDR3 is TGTGCCAGCAGTGCCGGGACTAGCGGCCTCCAAGAGACCCAGTACTTC. This sequence encodes CASSAGTSGLQETQYF. The rearrangement uses TRBV6-1 and TRBJ2-5; TRBD2 matches 11 bases. CDR1 is MNHNS and CDR2 is SASEGT in the germline V gene. The CDR3 has 16 amino acids. The V gene end was trimmed by 4 bases and the J gene end by 1 base; junction bases not matched to a gene: 5.

The chain is built from TRBV6-5 and TRBJ2-7, with TRBD2 matching 8 bases. Trimming at V came to 6 bases and at J to 0 bases, leaving 7 bases not matched to a gene. Germline V gene lookup returns CDR1 MNHEY and CDR2 SVGAGI. This CDR3 is built from 15 residues. This CDR3 is CASSRLATHSYEQYF. CDR3 sequence (DNA): TGTGCCAGCAGCAGACTAGCGACCCACTCCTACGAGCAGTACTTC.

This sequence joins TRBV18 and TRBJ2-3, with D hard to call. This CDR3 has 12 residues. V lost 6 bases to trimming and J lost 2 bases, with 6 bases between them. In germline, CDR1 is KGHSH, CDR2 LQKENI. The CDR3 DNA follows: TGTGCCAGCTCCGGGTCCACAGATACGCAGTATTTT. It codes for CASSGSTDTQYF.

This chain uses TRBV7-2 with TRBJ2-3, with D unclear. The CDR3 contains 15 residues. Germline V CDR1 and CDR2: SGHTA, FQGNSA. V gave up 3 bases and J gave up 2 bases, with 12 bases separating them. The CDR3 DNA sequence: TGTGCCAGCAGCTTGGTGGGCCCCCTCACAGATACGCAGTATTTT. This encodes CASSLVGPLTDTQYF.

About this clone itself: The same CDR3 also results from other DNA sequences found in this sample. The chain links TRBV30 to TRBJ1-1; D not certain. Germline-derived CDR1 and CDR2 are GTSNPN and SVGIG (reference sequence). The V gene lost 3 bases and the J gene lost 1 base, with 9 bases spanning the gap. CDR3 length equals 13 residues. The DNA for the CDR3 is TGTGCCTGGAGACCTGGAGGGAACACTGAAGCTTTCTTT. Amino acids: CAWRPGGNTEAFF.

This chain connects TRBV7-2 to TRBJ2-7, with 7 bases identical to TRBD2. The CDR3 sequence is 14 residues long. Germline V gives CDR1 SGHTA, CDR2 FQGNSA. V gave up 5 bases and J gave up 6 bases; unmatched junction bases: 10. The CDR3 nucleotides read TGTGCCAGCAGCCCCCGGACTAGAGGTGGCGAGCAGTACTTC. Protein product: CASSPRTRGGEQYF.

The V gene is TRBV7-2, the J gene TRBJ1-2; 9 nucleotides line up with TRBD1. The CDR3 loop spans 15 amino acids. With 4 bases clipped from V and 3 bases from J, the junction kept 6 bases outside the gene matches. CDR1 is SGHTA and CDR2 is FQGNSA in the germline V gene. The CDR3 coding sequence is TGTGCCAGCAGCTCCGACACAGGGGGCGACTATGGCTACACCTTC. Residues: CASSSDTGGDYGYTF.

This chain joins TRBV6-1 and TRBJ2-3; D is unresolved. CDR3 size: 13 residues. V lost 2 bases and J lost 5, with 8 bases in between. The germline gives CDR1 MNHNS, CDR2 SASEGT. CDR3 nucleotide sequence: TGTGCCAGCAGTGAACTAGACGGAGATACGCAGTATTTT. It specifies CASSELDGDTQYF.

The chain couples TRBV6-6 to TRBJ1-2, with unresolved D. The CDR3 totals 13 residues. With 6 bases removed from V and 7 bases from J, the gap between germline ends came to 15 bases. Germline V gives CDR1 MNHNY, CDR2 SVGAGI (reference sequence). The CDR3 DNA sequence: TGTGCCAGCAGGGGCATCCCCGCGGGTGGCTACACCTTC. It codes for CASRGIPAGGYTF.

The chain joins TRBV7-6 to TRBJ1-1, with 7 bases fitting TRBD1. The CDR3 spans 16 residues. Germline values: CDR1 SGHVS, CDR2 FNYEAQ. Unmatched junction bases numbered 6, after V lost 1 base and J lost 1 base. The CDR3 reads CASSLVGGGRNTEAFF. As DNA, the CDR3 is TGTGCCAGCAGCTTAGTAGGGGGCGGCAGGAACACTGAAGCTTTCTTT.

The V and J genes are TRBV19 and TRBJ1-5; weak D call: TRBD1 (5 bases). Germline-derived CDR1 and CDR2 are LNHDA and SQIVND (reference sequence). The CDR3 contains 14 residues. Trimming took off 8 bases at V and 0 bases at J, with 11 bases between the two ends. The chain's CDR3 is CASWGRYSNQPQHF. CDR3 DNA sequence: TGTGCCAGTTGGGGCCGCTATAGCAATCAGCCCCAGCATTTT.

The chain has TRBV4-3 and TRBJ2-1; the match to TRBD2 covers 10 bases. Germline trimming cut 0 bases from V and 7 bases from J; bases unmatched to any gene: 3. CDR1 and CDR2 from the germline V gene are LGHNA and YSLEER. The CDR3 length is 15 residues. CDR3 DNA: TGCGCCAGCAGCCAAGATCCAGCGGGGGGGAATGAGCAGTTCTTC. This codes for CASSQDPAGGNEQFF.

This chain uses TRBV7-6 with TRBJ2-5, with 7 bases aligning to TRBD1. Per the germline V gene, CDR1 is SGHVS and CDR2 is FNYEAQ. This CDR3 comprises 15 residues. After removal of 2 bases from V and 3 bases from J, the junction contained 6 bases not matched to a gene. The CDR3 sequence: CASSLNIGTEETQYF. DNA of the CDR3: TGTGCCAGCAGCTTAAACATCGGGACAGAAGAGACCCAGTACTTC. Full variable domain (rest looked up from reference TRBV7-6 and TRBJ2-5): GAGVSQSPRYKVTKRGQDVALRCDPISGHVSLYWYRQALGQGPEFLTYFNYEAQQDKSGLPNDRFSAERPEGSISTLTIQRTEQRDSAMYRCASSLNIGTEETQYFGPGTRLLVL.

The rearrangement joins TRBV28 to TRBJ2-5; 8 nucleotides match TRBD1. CDR1 MDHEN and CDR2 SYDVKM come from the germline V gene. J gave up 5 bases and V 5 bases, and 7 bases lay outside the gene matches. The CDR3 totals 14 residues. CDR3 in amino acids: CASSSPGQGETQYF. In nucleotides, the CDR3 is TGTGCCAGCAGTAGCCCCGGACAGGGTGAGACCCAGTACTTC.

J is TRBJ1-3 and V is TRBV4-1; no clear D. Germline V gene lookup returns CDR1 MGHRA and CDR2 YSYEKL. V was cut by 4 bases and J by 4 bases, with 14 bases left in between. The length of the CDR3 is 15 residues. The CDR3 coding sequence is TGCGCCAGCAGCCCCCTCGGGGAAGCGGGAAACACCATATATTTT. Amino acid sequence: CASSPLGEAGNTIYF.

V gene TRBV28 combines with J gene TRBJ1-2; 9 nucleotides agree with TRBD1. CDR3 size: 16 residues. Per germline, CDR1 MDHEN and CDR2 SYDVKM. After removal of 9 bases from V and 6 bases from J, the junction contained 17 bases not matched to a gene. CDR3 coding DNA: TGTGCCAGTATCCCGTCCCCGGGACAGGGCGTGAATGGCTACACCTTC. Its protein is CASIPSPGQGVNGYTF.